A selection of T cell receptor beta chains follows, all from one sample in a study of blood T cell repertoires in COVID-19. Assay used: immunoSEQ multiplex PCR; TCRdb lists only in-frame clones, some missing. The data show fewer than 250,000 clones, just under 90% seen once. Sequenced input: peripheral blood. Receptors originate from a man aged 25-45 years with COVID-19, enrolled during active disease. Each CDR3 is given with its conserved first and last residue.

16 | TRBJ1-3 | TRBV5-6 | CASSLKDTGVGNTIYF
14 | TRBJ1-5 | TRBV5-5 | CASSLWGRDQPQHF
16 | TRBJ1-5 | TRBV28 | CASSFGTGGMNQPQHF
14 | TRBJ1-6 | TRBV5-4 | CASSAQNPNSPLHF
13 | TRBJ2-5 | TRBV5-1 | CASSLDRGETQYF
13 | TRBJ2-7 | TRBV5-4 | CASSSPEGYEQYF
16 | TRBJ1-3 | TRBV6-5 | CASSYEPLGPGNTIYF
14 | TRBJ2-3 | TRBV10-3 | CAIRREDGTDTQYF
15 | TRBJ1-4 | TRBV2 | CASKNRDSTNEKLFF
13 | TRBJ1-5 | TRBV5-5 | CASSFGGGQPQHF
15 | TRBJ1-2 | TRBV9 | CASSAGEGTAYGYTF
17 | TRBJ2-7 | TRBV5-1 | CASRPNWGQLSPYEQYF
16 | TRBJ2-1 | TRBV7-6 | CASSPSWAGVRNEQFF
14 | TRBJ2-5 | TRBV9 | CASSPGDRGETQYF
15 | TRBJ1-1 | TRBV5-6 | CASSLGQGMNTEAFF
16 | TRBJ1-2 | TRBV29-1 | CSVEAGGAIANYGYTF
14 | TRBJ2-7 | TRBV11-2 | CASSFYREYYEQYF
17 | TRBJ1-5 | TRBV10-3 | CAISEGAGDPRNQPQHF
13 | TRBJ1-5 | TRBV29-1 | CSVQGAGNQPQHF
15 | TRBJ2-7 | TRBV19 | CASSIADSDSYEQYF
14 | TRBJ2-1 | TRBV7-2 | CASSLRQGGDEQFF
16 | TRBJ2-1 | TRBV11-2 | CASSLDLGVGYNEQFF
13 | TRBJ2-2 | TRBV7-9 | CASSQDSRGELFF
17 | TRBJ2-1 | TRBV7-2 | CASTLLGTASSYNEQFF
21 | TRBJ2-5 | TRBV24-1 | CATSDSTGGPGSGRAPETQYF
14 | TRBJ1-5 | TRBV18 | CASSPDRINQPQHF
10 | TRBJ2-1 | TRBV29-1 | CSTDRGKQFF